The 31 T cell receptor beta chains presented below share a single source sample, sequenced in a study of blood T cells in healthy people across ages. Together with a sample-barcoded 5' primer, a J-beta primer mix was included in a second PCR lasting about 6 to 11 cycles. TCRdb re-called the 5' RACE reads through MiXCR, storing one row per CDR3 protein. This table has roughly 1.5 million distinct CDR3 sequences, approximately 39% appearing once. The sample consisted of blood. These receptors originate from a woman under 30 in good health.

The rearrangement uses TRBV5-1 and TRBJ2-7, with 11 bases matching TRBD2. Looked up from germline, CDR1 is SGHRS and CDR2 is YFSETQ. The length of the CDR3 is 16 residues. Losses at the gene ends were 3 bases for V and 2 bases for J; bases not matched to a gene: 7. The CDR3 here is CASSSGKTSGTYEQYF. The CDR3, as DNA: TGCGCCAGCAGCTCAGGGAAGACTAGCGGGACCTACGAGCAGTACTTC.

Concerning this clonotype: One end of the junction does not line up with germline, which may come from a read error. The CDR3 region is CASSPRLAGYGENQYF. CDR3 nucleotides: TGTGCCAGCAGCCCCCGGCTAGCGGGATATGGGGAGAACCAGTACTTC. The V call is TRBV6-5, the J call TRBJ2-5; 9 positions agree with TRBD2. Looked up from germline, CDR1 is MNHEY and CDR2 is SVGAGI. This CDR3 comprises 16 residues.

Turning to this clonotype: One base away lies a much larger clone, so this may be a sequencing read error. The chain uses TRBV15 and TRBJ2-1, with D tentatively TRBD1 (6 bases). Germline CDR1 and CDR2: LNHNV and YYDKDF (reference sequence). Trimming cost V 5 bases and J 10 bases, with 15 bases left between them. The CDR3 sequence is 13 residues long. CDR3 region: CATSRGQFYEQFF. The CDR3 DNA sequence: TGTGCCACCAGCCGCGGACAGTTCTACGAGCAGTTCTTC.

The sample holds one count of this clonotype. CDR3 DNA sequence: TGCGCCAGCAGCCAAGATGGGGGACAGATCCGTTTGTTTTTT. Encoded protein: CASSQDGGQIRLFF. The rearrangement links TRBV4-3 to TRBJ1-4, with TRBD1 matching 7 bases. Germline CDR1 is LGHNA and CDR2 is YSLEER. The V gene end was trimmed by 0 bases and the J gene end by 15 bases; junction bases not matched to a gene: 10. The length of the CDR3 is 14 residues.

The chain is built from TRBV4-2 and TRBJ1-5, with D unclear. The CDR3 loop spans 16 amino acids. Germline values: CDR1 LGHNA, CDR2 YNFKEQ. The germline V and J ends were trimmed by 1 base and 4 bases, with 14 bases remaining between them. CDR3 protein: CASSQVDAGRNQPQHF. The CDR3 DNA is TGTGCCAGCAGCCAAGTGGACGCAGGAAGGAATCAGCCCCAGCATTTT.

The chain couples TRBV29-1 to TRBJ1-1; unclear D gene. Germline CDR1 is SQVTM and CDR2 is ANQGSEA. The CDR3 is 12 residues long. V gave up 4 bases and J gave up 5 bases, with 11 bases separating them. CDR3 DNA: TGCAGCGTTGCGGGGTTTCGGACTGAAGCTTTCTTT. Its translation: CSVAGFRTEAFF. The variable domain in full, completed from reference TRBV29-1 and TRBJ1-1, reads SAVISQKPSRDICQRGTSLTIQCQVDSQVTMMFWYRQQPGQSLTLIATANQGSEATYESGFVIDKFPISRPNLTFSTLTVSNMSPEDSSIYLCSVAGFRTEAFFGQGTRLTVV.

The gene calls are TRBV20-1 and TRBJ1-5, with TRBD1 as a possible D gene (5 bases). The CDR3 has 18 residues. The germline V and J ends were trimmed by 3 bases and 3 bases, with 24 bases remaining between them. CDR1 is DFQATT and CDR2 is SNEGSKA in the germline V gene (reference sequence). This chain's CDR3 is CSASPPFRARGINQPQHF. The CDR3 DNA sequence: TGCAGTGCTAGTCCCCCGTTCAGGGCTCGCGGTATCAATCAGCCCCAGCATTTT.

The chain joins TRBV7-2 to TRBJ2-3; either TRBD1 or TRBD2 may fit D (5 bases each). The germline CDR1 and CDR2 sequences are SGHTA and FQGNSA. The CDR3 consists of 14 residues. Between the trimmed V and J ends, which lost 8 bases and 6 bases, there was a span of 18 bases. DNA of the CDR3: TGTGCCAGCGGCCAGGGACCAAACCCGGATACGCAGTATTTT. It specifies CASGQGPNPDTQYF. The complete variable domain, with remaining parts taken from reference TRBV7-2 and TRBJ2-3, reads GAGVSQSPSNKVTEKGKDVELRCDPISGHTALYWYRQSLGQGLEFLIYFQGNSAPDKSGLPSDRFSAERTGGSVSTLTIQRTQQEDSAVYLCASGQGPNPDTQYFGPGTRLTVL.

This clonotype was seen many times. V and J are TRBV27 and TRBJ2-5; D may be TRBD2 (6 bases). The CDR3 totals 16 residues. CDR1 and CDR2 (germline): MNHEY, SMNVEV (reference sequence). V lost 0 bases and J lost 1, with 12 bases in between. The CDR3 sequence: CASSLSMGGTQETQYF. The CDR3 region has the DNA TGTGCCAGCAGTTTATCGATGGGGGGTACCCAAGAGACCCAGTACTTC.

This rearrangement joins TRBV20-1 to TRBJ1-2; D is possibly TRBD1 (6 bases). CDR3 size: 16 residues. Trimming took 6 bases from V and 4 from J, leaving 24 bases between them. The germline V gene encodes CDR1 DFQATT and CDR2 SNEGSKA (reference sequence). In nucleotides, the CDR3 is TGCAGTGCAACCACCTTTCTAGGGGCAGGGGTCTATGGCTACACCTTC. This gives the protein CSATTFLGAGVYGYTF.

CDR3 in DNA: TGTGCCAGCAGCCCCTGGGGAAGGGTCCCCAATGAGCAGTTCTTC. It encodes CASSPWGRVPNEQFF. This chain links TRBV7-2 with TRBJ2-1; D gene unclear. This CDR3 spans 15 amino acids. From germline, CDR1 is SGHTA and CDR2 FQGNSA. V was clipped by 5 bases and J by 6 bases, with 17 bases between them.

CDR3 sequence reads: CASRPTGSGANVLTF. The CDR3 region has the DNA TGTGCCAGCAGACCAACAGGCTCTGGGGCCAACGTCCTGACTTTC. V usage is TRBV7-3 and J usage is TRBJ2-6, with D possibly matching TRBD1 (5 bases). Between the trimmed V and J ends, which lost 6 bases and 0 bases, there was a span of 9 bases. This CDR3 is 15 amino acids long. The V gene's germline CDR1 is SGHTA and CDR2 FQGTGA.

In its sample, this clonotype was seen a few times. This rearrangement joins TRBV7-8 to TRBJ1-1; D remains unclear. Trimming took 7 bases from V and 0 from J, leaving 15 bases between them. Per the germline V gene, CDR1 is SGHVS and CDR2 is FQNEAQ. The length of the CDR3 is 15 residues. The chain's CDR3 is CASTRILRMNTEAFF. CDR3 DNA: TGTGCCAGCACTCGGATCCTAAGAATGAACACTGAAGCTTTCTTT.

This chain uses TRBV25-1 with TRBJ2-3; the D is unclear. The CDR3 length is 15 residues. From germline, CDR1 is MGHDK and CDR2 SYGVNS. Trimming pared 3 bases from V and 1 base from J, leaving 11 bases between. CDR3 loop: CASSDGAIGTDTQYF. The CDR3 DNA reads TGTGCCAGCAGTGACGGAGCGATCGGCACAGATACGCAGTATTTT.

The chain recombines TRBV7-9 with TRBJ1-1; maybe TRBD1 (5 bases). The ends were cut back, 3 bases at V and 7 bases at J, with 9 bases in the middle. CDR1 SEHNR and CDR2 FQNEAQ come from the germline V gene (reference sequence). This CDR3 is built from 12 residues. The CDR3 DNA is TGTGCCAGCAGCTTTGTTCAGGGTGAAGCTTTCTTT. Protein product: CASSFVQGEAFF.

CDR3 in amino acids: CAISESGGAEQYF. As DNA, the CDR3 is TGTGCCATCAGTGAGTCGGGAGGGGCTGAGCAGTACTTC. The rearrangement links TRBV10-3 to TRBJ2-7, with 7 bases lining up with TRBD2. CDR3 size: 13 residues. The germline V gene has CDR1 ENHRY and CDR2 SYGVKD. V lost 0 bases to trimming and J lost 7 bases; unmatched junction nucleotides: 3.

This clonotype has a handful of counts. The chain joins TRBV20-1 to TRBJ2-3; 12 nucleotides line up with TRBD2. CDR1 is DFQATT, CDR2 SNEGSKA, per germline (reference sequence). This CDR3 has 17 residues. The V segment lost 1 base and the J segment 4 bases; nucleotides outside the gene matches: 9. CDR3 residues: CSARARRTSGGSDTQYF. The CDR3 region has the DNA TGCAGTGCTAGAGCCCGACGCACTAGCGGGGGGTCAGATACGCAGTATTTT.

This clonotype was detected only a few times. CDR3 in DNA: TGTGCCAGCAGTTCCAATACAGGGATAGGGTATCAGCCCCAGCATTTT. Translated: CASSSNTGIGYQPQHF. The chain employs TRBV6-6 and TRBJ1-5; a weak D match, TRBD1 (6 bases). CDR1 and CDR2 from the germline V gene are MNHNY and SVGAGI (reference sequence). The germline V and J ends were trimmed by 4 bases and 5 bases, with 18 bases remaining between them. This CDR3 is built from 16 residues.

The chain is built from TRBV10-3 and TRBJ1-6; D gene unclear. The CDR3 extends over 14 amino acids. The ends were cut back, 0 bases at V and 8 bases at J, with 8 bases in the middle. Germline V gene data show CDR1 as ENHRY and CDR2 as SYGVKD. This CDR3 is CAISESRWDSPLHF. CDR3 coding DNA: TGTGCCATCAGTGAGTCCCGGTGGGATTCACCCCTCCACTTT.

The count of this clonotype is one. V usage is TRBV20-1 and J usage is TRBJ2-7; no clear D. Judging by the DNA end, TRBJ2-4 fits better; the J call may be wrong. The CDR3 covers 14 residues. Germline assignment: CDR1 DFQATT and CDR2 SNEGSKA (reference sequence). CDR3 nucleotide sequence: TGCAGTGCTAGAGATTACAGTAGAACTGACATTCAGTACTTC. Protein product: CSARDYSRTDIQYF.

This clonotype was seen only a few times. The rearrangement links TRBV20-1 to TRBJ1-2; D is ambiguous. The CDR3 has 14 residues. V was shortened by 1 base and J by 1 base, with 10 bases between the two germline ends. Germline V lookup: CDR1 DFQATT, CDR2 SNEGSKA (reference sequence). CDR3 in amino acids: CSARGTGSNYGYTF. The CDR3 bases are TGCAGTGCTAGAGGTACCGGGAGTAACTATGGCTACACCTTC.

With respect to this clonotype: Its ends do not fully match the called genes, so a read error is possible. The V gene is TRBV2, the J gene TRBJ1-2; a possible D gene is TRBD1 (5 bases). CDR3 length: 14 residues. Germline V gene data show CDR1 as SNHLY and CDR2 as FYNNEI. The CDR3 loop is CACRDSDYYYGYTF. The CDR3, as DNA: TGTGCCTGCAGGGACTCCGACTACTACTATGGCTACACCTTC.

The CDR3 nucleotides read TGTGCCAGCAGTTTAGTCGTTGGGGCTTGCACAGATACGCAGTATTTT. Protein sequence: CASSLVVGACTDTQYF. V gene TRBV12-3 or TRBV12-4 combines with J gene TRBJ2-3; TRBD1 is a possible D gene (5 bases). The CDR3 covers 16 residues. V lost 1 base to trimming and J lost 1 base, with 12 bases between them.

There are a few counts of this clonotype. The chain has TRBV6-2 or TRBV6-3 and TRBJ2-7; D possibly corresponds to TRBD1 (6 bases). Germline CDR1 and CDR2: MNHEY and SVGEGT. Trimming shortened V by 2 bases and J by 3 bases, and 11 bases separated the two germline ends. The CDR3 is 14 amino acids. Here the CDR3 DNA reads TGTGCCAGCAGTTACGACAGGACTCACTACGAGCAGTACTTC. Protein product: CASSYDRTHYEQYF.

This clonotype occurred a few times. Here the CDR3 DNA reads TGTGCCAGCAGCCAGTACCGGGACAGAATAAGCGGACCCCAGCATTTT. This encodes CASSQYRDRISGPQHF. This chain uses TRBV7-2 with TRBJ1-5; TRBD1 matches 7 bases. The CDR3 has 16 residues. The J segment lost 10 bases and the V segment lost 5 bases, leaving 17 bases of the junction unmatched. In germline, CDR1 is SGHTA, CDR2 FQGNSA.

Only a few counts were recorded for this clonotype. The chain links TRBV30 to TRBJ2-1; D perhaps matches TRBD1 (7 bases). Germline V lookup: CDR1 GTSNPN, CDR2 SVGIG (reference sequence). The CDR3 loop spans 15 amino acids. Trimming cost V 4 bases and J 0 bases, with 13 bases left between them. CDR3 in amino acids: CAWTRGASSYNEQFF. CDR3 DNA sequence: TGTGCCTGGACCAGGGGGGCCAGCTCCTACAATGAGCAGTTCTTC.

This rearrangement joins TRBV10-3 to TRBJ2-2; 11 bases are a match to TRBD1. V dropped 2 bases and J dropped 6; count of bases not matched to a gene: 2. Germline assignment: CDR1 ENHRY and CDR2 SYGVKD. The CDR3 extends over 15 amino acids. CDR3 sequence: CAISEKGQGAGELFF. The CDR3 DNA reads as TGTGCCATCAGTGAGAAGGGACAGGGGGCCGGGGAGCTGTTTTTT.

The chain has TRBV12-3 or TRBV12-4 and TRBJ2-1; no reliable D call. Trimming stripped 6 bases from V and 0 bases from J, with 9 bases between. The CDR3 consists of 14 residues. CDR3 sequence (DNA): TGTGCCAGCAGGGGCGAGAGCTCCTACAATGAGCAGTTCTTC. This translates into CASRGESSYNEQFF.

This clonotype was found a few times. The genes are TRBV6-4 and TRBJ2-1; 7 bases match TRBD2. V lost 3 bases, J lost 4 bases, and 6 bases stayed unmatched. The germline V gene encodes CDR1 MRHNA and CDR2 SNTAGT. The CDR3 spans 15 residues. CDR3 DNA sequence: TGTGCCAGCAGTGAGGCTAGCGGAACGTACAATGAGCAGTTCTTC. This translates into CASSEASGTYNEQFF.

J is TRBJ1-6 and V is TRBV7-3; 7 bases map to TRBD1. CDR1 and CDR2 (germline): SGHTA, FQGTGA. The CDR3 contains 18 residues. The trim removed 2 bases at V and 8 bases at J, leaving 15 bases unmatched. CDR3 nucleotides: TGTGCCAGCAGCTTAGGCGGACGCACAGGGGTCGCAGATTCACCCCTCCACTTT. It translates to CASSLGGRTGVADSPLHF. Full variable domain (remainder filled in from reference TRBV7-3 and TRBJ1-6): GAGVSQTPSNKVTEKGKYVELRCDPISGHTALYWYRQSLGQGPEFLIYFQGTGAADDSGLPNDRFFAVRPEGSVSTLKIQRTERGDSAVYLCASSLGGRTGVADSPLHFGNGTRLTVT.

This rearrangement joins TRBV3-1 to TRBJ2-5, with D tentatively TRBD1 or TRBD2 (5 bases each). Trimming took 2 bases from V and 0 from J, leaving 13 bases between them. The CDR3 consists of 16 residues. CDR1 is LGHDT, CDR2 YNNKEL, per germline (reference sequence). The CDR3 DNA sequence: TGTGCCAGCAGCCAACCGGGACGGACGTACCAAGAGACCCAGTACTTC. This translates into CASSQPGRTYQETQYF.